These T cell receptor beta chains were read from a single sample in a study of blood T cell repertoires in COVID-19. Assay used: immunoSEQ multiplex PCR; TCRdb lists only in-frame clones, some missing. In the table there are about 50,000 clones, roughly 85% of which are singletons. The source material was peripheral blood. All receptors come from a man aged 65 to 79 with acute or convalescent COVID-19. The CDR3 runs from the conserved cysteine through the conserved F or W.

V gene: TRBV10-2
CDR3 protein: CASSHRYGTEAFF

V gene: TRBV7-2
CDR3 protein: CASSLGYLKQADTQYF

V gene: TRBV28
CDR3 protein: CASTPEGQGVYNEQFF

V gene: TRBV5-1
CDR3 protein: CASRPTSGGNQETQYF

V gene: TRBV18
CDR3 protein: CASSPPTERGNSPLHF

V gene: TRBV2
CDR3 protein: CASAYRGDDGYTF

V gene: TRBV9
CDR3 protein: CASSVLAAGLPKQFF

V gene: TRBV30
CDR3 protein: CASSFNRGTEAFF

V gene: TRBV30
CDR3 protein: CAWRRPGGRTEAFF

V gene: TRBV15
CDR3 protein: CATEPSASGGAPSSYNEQFF

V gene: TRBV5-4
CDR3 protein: CASSLGRGTGELFF

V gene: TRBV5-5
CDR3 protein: CASSLTGVGGYEQYF

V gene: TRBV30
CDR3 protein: CAWSVGLAGKYEQFF

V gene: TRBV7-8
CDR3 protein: CASSLETSGYNEQFF

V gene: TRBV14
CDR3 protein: CASSRMGHLGETQYF

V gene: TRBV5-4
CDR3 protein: CATASLRENTGELFF

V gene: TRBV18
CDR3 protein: CASSLGGMGGYTF

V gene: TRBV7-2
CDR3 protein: CASSLEGQGAGGYTF

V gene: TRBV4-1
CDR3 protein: CASSQEPPPRNYEQYF

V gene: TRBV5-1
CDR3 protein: CASSLYGESGNTIYF

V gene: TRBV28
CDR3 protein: CASCWTGDTNEKLFF

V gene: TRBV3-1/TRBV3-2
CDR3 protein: CASSLLAGGIAGELFF

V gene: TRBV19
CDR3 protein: CASSGLAVGPTEAFF

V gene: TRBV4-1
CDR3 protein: CASSPGASGTAKNIQYF

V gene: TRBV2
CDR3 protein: CASRYDEGVRDYGYTF

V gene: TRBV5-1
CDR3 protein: CASSLGQGEGYTF

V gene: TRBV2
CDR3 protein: CASSEIRTGRYF

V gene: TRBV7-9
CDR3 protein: CASSLAQEYQETQYF

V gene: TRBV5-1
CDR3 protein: CASSFTGGKETQYF

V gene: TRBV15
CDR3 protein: CATSSLAATSYEQYF

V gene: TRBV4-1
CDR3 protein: CASSQQDRTHEAFF

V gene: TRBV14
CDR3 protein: CASSQLGTSGRGEQYF

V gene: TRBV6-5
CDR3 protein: CASSLGTRHYEQYF

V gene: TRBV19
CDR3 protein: CASSIGRGGYDTQYF

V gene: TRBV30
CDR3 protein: CAWSEEPAEAFF

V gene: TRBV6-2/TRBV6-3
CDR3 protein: CASSTLAGGAENYEQFF

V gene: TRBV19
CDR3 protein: CASSTRTDGELFF

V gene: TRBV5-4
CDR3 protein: CASSLRGGGELFF

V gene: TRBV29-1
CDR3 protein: CSVEGGPGNTIYF

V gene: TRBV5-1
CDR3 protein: CASSQGLTGELFF

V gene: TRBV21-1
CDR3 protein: CASKLLRYEQYF

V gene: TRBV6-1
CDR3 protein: CASSDTGLANTGELFF

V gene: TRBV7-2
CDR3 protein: CASSEDILPNTEAFF

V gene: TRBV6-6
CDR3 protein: CASSYGGSPHEQYF

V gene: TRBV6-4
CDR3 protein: CASSDVGTGELFF

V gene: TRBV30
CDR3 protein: CAWSLEGAGEKLFF

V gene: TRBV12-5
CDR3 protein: CASGSMTGGPDTQYF

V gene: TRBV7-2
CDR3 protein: CASSLEQSAAFF

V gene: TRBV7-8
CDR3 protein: CASSPGGQGSGDTGELFF

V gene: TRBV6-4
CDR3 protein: CASSDSWKAGWAYNEQFF

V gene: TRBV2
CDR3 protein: CASSSGQGAGELFF

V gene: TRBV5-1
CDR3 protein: CASSLGSGGQETQYF

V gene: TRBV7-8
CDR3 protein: CASSLGTGPSLYGYTF

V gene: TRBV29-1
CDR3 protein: CSVEGTGRNEQFF

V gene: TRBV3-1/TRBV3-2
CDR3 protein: CASSQEGAGGPTGELFF

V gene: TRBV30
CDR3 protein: CAWSWKTSGRNTGELFF

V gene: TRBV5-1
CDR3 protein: CASSLYTSYNEQFF